This TCR beta chain was identified during a study of blood T cell repertoires in COVID-19. Study-wide context: Sites in the United States, Italy and Spain provided acute and convalescent COVID-19 samples.

The CDR3 contains 13 residues. The V gene lost 5 bases and the J gene lost 12 bases, with 17 bases spanning the gap. Germline CDR1 is MDHEN and CDR2 is SYDVKM. Authors' processing steps: Quantification of nucleated cells was approximated via reference gene primer amplification. Measured with immunoSEQ multiplex PCR; TCRdb has only the in-frame clones, and not every one. Clone size and the V and J calls come from that table; the DNA yielded D and trimming. The sample shows 250,000 to 350,000 clones, 80% to 90% of them seen only once. The TCR comes from a woman in her forties or fifties who had recovered from COVID-19. The sample consisted of peripheral blood. The chain combines TRBV28 with TRBJ2-1; a possible D gene is TRBD2 (6 bases). The CDR3: CASSRDIQRVQFF. In nucleotides, the CDR3 is TGTGCCAGCAGTCGCGACATCCAGCGGGTGCAGTTCTTC.